The source of this T cell receptor beta chain is a study of T cell responses to AZD1222 COVID-19 vaccine. Generated by immunoSEQ multiplex PCR, the TCRdb table keeps only in-frame clones and is missing some. Among some 150,000 clones, about 86% were seen once, and the ten largest hold 3% to 4.5%. The receptor was derived from an adult in good health. Sequenced here: peripheral blood, sampled on day 0 of AZD1222 vaccination.

In DNA form, the CDR3 reads TGTGCCAGCAGCCAGGACCCTATAGCGGGCGCGAACACCGGGGAGCTGTTTTTT. Translation: CASSQDPIAGANTGELFF. The chain recombines TRBV4-2 with TRBJ2-2, with 7 bases lining up with TRBD2. This CDR3 region has 18 residues. Germline trimming cut 3 bases from V and 0 bases from J; bases unmatched to any gene: 10. Germline-derived CDR1 and CDR2 are LGHNA and YNFKEQ.